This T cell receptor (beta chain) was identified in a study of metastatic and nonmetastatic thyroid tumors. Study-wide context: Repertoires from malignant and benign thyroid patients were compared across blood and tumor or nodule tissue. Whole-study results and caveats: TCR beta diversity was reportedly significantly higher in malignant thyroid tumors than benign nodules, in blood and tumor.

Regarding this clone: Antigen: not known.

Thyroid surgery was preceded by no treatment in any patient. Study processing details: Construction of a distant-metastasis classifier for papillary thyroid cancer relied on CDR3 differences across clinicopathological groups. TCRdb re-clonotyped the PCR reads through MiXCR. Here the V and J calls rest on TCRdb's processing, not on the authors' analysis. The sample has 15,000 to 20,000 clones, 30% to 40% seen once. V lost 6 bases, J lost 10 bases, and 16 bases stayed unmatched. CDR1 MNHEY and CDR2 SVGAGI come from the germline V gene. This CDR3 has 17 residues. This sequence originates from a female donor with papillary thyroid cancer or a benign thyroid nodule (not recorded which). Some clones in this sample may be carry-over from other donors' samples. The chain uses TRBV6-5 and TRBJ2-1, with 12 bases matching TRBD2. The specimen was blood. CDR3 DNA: TGTGCCAGCAGCCAATCCGGACTAGCGGGACGTATGTACGAGCAGTTCTTC. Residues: CASSQSGLAGRMYEQFF.